The source of this TCR beta chain is a study of blood T cell repertoires in COVID-19. Whole-study context: From the United States, Italy and Spain came samples of acute and convalescent COVID-19. The analysed material was cDNA or gDNA that came from T cells, B-cell-depleted T cells, or PBMCs.

Authors' data handling: Amplification of reference gene primers was used by the study to estimate nucleated cell counts. TCRdb's table, derived via immunoSEQ multiplex PCR, lists solely in-frame clones and lacks some. V and J calls and clone size follow that table, whereas D and trimming were derived from the DNA. The sample yields about 160,000 clones, under 95% seen once. The CDR3 length is 15 residues. Germline V gene data show CDR1 as SGHNT and CDR2 as YENEEA. Unmatched junction bases numbered 13, after V lost 5 bases and J lost 8 bases. The source of this sequence is a young man with acute or convalescent COVID-19. The rearrangement uses TRBV11-3 and TRBJ1-1; 8 bases are a match to TRBD1. The sample was peripheral blood. The CDR3 nucleotides read TGTGCCAGCAGCCCATATACCGCCGGGACAGGAGAAGCTTTCTTT. Protein product: CASSPYTAGTGEAFF.